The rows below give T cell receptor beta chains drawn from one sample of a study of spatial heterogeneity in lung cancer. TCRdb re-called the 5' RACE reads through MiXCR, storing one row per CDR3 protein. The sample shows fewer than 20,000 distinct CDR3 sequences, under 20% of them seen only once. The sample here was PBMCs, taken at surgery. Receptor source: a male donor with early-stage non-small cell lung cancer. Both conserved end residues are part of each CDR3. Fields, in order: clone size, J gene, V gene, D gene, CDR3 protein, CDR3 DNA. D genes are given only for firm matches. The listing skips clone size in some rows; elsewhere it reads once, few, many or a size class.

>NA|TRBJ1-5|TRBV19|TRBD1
CASSLGQGRQPQHF
TGTGCCAGTAGTCTGGGACAGGGACGTCAGCCCCAGCATTTT
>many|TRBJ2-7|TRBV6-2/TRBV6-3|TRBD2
CASSGGYEQYF
TGTGCCAGCTCGGGAGGGTACGAGCAGTACTTC
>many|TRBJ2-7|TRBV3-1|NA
CASSFKAQTYEQYF
TGTGCCAGCAGCTTTAAGGCACAGACCTACGAGCAGTACTTC
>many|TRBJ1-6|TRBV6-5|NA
CASKADYNSPLHF
TGTGCCAGCAAGGCCGACTATAATTCACCCCTCCACTTT
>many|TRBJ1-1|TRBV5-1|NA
CASSSTGNDDTEAFF
TGCGCCAGCAGCTCAACAGGGAATGATGACACTGAAGCTTTCTTT
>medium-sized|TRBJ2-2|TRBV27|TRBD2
CASRTGHSGGYTGELFF
TGTGCCAGCAGAACTGGACATAGCGGGGGCTACACCGGGGAGCTGTTTTTT
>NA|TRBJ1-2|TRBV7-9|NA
CASSLKVEGYTF
TGTGCCAGCAGCTTGAAGGTGGAGGGCTACACCTTC
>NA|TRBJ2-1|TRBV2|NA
CASSVTTNEQFF
TGTGCCAGCAGTGTGACTACCAATGAGCAGTTCTTC
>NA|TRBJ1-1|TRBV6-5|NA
CASSPRPTNTEAFF
TGTGCCAGCAGCCCCAGGCCTACGAACACTGAAGCTTTCTTT
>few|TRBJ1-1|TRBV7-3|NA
CASSFNKNTEAFF
TGTGCCAGCAGCTTCAACAAGAACACTGAAGCTTTCTTT
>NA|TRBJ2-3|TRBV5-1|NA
CASSTDEGYTQYF
TGCGCCAGCAGCACGGACGAAGGGTATACGCAGTATTTT
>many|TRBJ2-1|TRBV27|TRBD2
CASSLGVAGSGYNEQFF
TGTGCCAGCAGCCTAGGGGTAGCGGGGAGTGGTTACAATGAGCAGTTCTTC
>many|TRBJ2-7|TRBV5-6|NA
CASSLSSYEQYF
TGTGCCAGCAGCTTGTCGAGCTACGAGCAGTACTTC
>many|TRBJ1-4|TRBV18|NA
CASSPGMKEKLFF
TGTGCCAGCTCACCCGGGATGAAGGAAAAACTGTTTTTT
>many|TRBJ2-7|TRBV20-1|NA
CSAIWGDYEQYF
TGCAGTGCCATATGGGGGGACTACGAGCAGTACTTC